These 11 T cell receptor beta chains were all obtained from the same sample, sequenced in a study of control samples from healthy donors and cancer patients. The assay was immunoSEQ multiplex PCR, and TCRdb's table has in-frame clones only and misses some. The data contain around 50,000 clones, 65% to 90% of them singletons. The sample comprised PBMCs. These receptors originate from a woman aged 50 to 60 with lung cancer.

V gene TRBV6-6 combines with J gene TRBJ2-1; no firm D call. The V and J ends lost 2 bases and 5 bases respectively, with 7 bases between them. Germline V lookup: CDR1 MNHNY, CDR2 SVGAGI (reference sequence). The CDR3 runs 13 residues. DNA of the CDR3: TGTGCCAGCAGTTACAGGGCCGACAATGAGCAGTTCTTC. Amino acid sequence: CASSYRADNEQFF.

The CDR3 protein is CASSRGRGASTDTQYF. The CDR3 DNA is TGTGCCAGCAGTAGGGGCAGGGGGGCCAGCACAGATACGCAGTATTTT. The chain uses TRBV27 and TRBJ2-3; weak D call: TRBD1 (7 bases). V was shortened by 5 bases and J by 0 bases, with 15 bases between the two germline ends. The CDR3 contains 16 residues. CDR1 and CDR2 from the germline V gene are MNHEY and SMNVEV (reference sequence).

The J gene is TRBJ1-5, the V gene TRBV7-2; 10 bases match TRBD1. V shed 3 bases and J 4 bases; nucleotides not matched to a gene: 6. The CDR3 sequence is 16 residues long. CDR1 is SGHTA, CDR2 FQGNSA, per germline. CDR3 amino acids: CASSFRGDRGNQPQHF. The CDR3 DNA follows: TGTGCCAGCAGCTTTCGGGGGGACAGGGGAAATCAGCCCCAGCATTTT.

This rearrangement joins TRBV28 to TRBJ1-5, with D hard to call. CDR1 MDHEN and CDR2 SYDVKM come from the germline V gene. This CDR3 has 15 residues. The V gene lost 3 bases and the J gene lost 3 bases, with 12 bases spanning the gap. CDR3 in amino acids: CASSFRDGDNQPQHF. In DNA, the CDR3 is TGTGCCAGCAGTTTTAGGGATGGAGACAATCAGCCCCAGCATTTT.

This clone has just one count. The CDR3 region is CASSPGPQETQYF. The CDR3 nucleotides read TGTGCCAGCAGCCCGGGACCACAAGAGACCCAGTACTTC. This chain links TRBV7-2 with TRBJ2-5; D possibly matches TRBD1 or TRBD2 (5 bases each). Germline loops: CDR1 SGHTA, CDR2 FQGNSA. V was pared by 5 bases and J by 2 bases, with 9 bases between. This CDR3 has 13 residues.

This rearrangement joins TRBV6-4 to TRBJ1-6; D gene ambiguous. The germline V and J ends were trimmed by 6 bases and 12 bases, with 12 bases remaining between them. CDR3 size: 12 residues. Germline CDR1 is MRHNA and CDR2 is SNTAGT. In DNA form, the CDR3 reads TGTGCCAGCAGCAACAAACCCGGACCCCTCCACTTT. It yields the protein CASSNKPGPLHF.

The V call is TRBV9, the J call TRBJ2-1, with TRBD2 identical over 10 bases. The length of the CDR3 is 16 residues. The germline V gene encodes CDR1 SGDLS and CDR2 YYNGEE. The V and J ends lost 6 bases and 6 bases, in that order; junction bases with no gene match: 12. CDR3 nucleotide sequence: TGTGCCAGCACGCGTTCTAGCGGGGGCCCTCTCAATGAGCAGTTCTTC. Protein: CASTRSSGGPLNEQFF.

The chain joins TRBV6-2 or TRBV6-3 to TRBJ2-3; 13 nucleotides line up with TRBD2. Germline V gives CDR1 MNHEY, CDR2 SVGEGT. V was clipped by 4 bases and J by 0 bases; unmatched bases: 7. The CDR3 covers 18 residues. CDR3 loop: CASSFGLAGDLSTDTQYF. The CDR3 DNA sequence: TGTGCCAGCAGTTTCGGACTAGCGGGGGACCTCAGCACAGATACGCAGTATTTT.

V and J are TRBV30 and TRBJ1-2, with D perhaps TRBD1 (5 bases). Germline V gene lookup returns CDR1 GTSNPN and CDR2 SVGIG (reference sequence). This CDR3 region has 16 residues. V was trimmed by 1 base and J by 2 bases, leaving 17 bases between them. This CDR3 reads CAWSANLGKGNYGYTF. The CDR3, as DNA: TGTGCCTGGAGTGCTAACCTGGGAAAGGGGAACTATGGCTACACCTTC.

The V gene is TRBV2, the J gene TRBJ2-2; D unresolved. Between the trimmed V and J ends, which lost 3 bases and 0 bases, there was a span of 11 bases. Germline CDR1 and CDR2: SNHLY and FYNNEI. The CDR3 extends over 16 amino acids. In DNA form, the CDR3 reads TGTGCCAGCAGTGAGACCTTGATACCGAACACCGGGGAGCTGTTTTTT. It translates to CASSETLIPNTGELFF.

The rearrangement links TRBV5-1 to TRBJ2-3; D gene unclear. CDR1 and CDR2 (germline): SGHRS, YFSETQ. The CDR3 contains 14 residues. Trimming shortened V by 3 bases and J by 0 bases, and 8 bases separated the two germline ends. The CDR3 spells CASSSEYSTDTQYF. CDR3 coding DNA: TGCGCCAGCAGCTCCGAGTATAGCACAGATACGCAGTATTTT.